This TCR beta chain was sequenced in a study of regulatory T cells in long-lasting Graves disease. Findings of the study overall: TCR diversity was lower in persistent than newly diagnosed Graves' disease.

Time point meaning: newly diagnosed GD, antithyroid drugs for less than 3 months. The TCR library was made from RNA that had been extracted from PBMCs in TRIzol. Comment on this clonotype: The antigen is undetermined.

HTBI primers from iRepertoire and Arm-PCR of CDR3 regions yielded the TCR beta libraries. TCRdb itself ran the multiplex PCR reads through MiXCR, one entry per CDR3 protein. This sample has fewer than 650,000 distinct CDR3 sequences; less than 20% occur once, and the top ten carry under 20%. This CDR3 has 12 amino acids. The germline CDR1 and CDR2 sequences are MNHNS and SASEGT. V was shortened by 6 bases and J by 4 bases, with 10 bases between the two germline ends. This sample was also put to use in a study of T cells in Graves' hyperthyroidism and ophthalmopathy.

The source material was peripheral blood mononuclear cells (PBMCs), sampled at new diagnosis, from a patient treated with antithyroid drugs. The gene calls are TRBV6-1 and TRBJ2-7; D is perhaps TRBD2 (6 bases). The clonotype comes from a woman aged 30 to 39 with Graves disease. The CDR3 protein is CASRTGRYEQYF. In nucleotides, the CDR3 is TGTGCCAGCAGAACCGGGAGATACGAGCAGTACTTC.